Detailed here is one T cell receptor beta chain. Generated by immunoSEQ multiplex PCR, the TCRdb table keeps only in-frame clones and is missing some. The table lists about 110,000 clones, 84% of them singletons, with roughly 4.4% in the top ten. These data originate in a study of blood T cell repertoires in COVID-19. Across the study: T cells, B-cell-depleted T cells, or PBMCs supplied cDNA or gDNA.

Looked up from germline, CDR1 is MNHEY and CDR2 is SVGAGI. This CDR3 region has 14 residues. Trimming at V came to 7 bases and at J to 1 base, leaving 5 bases not matched to a gene. The sequencing sample was made of peripheral blood. The V call is TRBV6-5, the J call TRBJ1-1; 8 bases agree with TRBD1. The receptor was isolated from a human donor in a cohort sampled during active COVID-19. Here the CDR3 reads CASTGTGRNTEAFF. Here the CDR3 DNA reads TGTGCCAGCACAGGGACAGGCCGGAACACTGAAGCTTTCTTT.